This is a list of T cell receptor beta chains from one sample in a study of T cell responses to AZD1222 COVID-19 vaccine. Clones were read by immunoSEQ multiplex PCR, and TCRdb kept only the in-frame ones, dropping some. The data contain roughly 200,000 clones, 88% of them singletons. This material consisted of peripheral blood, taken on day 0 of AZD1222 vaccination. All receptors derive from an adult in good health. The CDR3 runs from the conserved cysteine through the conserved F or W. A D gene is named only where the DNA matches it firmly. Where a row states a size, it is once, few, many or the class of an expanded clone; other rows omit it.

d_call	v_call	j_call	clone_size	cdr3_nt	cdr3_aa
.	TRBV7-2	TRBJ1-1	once	TGTGCCAGCAGCTTTACAGGGTCCCCTGAAGCTTTCTTT	CASSFTGSPEAFF
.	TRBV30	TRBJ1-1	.	TGTGCCTGGAAGTTAGGGCCAAAACGGGTTTTCTTT	CAWKLGPKRVFF
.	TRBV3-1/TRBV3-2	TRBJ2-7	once	TGTGCCAGCAGCCGGGCCGGGTCATACGAGCAGTACTTC	CASSRAGSYEQYF
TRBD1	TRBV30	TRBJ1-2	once	TGTGCCTGGAGACGCCTTTTAGGACGGGACAGGGCCTACTATGGCTACACCTTC	CAWRRLLGRDRAYYGYTF
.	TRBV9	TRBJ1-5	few	TGTGCCAGCAGCGTAGGCACAGGGAATCAGCCCCAGCATTTT	CASSVGTGNQPQHF
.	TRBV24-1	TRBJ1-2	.	TGTGCCACCAGTGATTCCCCGGGGGATAACTATGGCTACACCTTC	CATSDSPGDNYGYTF
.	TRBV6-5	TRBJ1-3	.	TGTGCCAGCAATCAGGACAAAGGGTCGGGAAACACCATATATTTT	CASNQDKGSGNTIYF
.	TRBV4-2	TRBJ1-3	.	TGTGCCAGCAGCCAAGAAAACGGACGGTTGAGCTCTGGAAACACCATATATTTT	CASSQENGRLSSGNTIYF
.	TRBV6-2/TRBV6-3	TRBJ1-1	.	TGTGCCAGCAGCCGGGCGCTCACTGAAGCTTTCTTT	CASSRALTEAFF
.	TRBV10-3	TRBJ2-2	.	TGTGCCATCAGTGTCAGGGGCGCGAACACCGGGGAGCTGTTTTTT	CAISVRGANTGELFF
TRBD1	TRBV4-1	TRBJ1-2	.	TGCGCCAGCAGTCCTCCCCAAACAGGGGTCCTCTATGGCTACACCTTC	CASSPPQTGVLYGYTF
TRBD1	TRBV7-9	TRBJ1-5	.	TGTGCCAGCAGCTTGGGGACAGGGAGGGACCAGCCCCAGCATTTT	CASSLGTGRDQPQHF
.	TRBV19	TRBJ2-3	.	TGTGCCAGTAGTAAGCAGGGGCTGGATACGCAGTATTTT	CASSKQGLDTQYF
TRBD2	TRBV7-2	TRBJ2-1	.	TGTGCCAGCAGCTTAGTGAGGACTAGCGGGGGGGAGCAGTTCTTC	CASSLVRTSGGEQFF
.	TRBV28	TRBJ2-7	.	TGTGCCAGCAGTGTGGCTTGGGGCTGGGTCCGGGTGGGCTCCTACGAGCAGTACTTC	CASSVAWGWVRVGSYEQYF
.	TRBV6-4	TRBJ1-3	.	TGTGCCAGCAGCCCCGGGGGACGCGGAAACACCATATATTTT	CASSPGGRGNTIYF
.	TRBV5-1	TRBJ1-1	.	TGCGCCAGCAGCTGGAGCATGAACACTGAAGCTTTCTTT	CASSWSMNTEAFF